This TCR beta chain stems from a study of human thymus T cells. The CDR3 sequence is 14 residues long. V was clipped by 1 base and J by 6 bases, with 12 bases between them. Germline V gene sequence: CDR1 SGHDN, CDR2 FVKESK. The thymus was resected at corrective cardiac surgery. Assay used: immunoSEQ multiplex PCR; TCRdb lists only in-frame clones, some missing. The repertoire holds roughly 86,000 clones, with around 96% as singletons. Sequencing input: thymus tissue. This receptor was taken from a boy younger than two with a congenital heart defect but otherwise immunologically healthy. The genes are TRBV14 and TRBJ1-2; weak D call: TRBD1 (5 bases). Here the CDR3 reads CASSQGRGDHGYTF. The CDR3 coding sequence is TGTGCCAGCAGCCAAGGTCGGGGCGACCATGGCTACACCTTC.